This T cell receptor beta chain emerged from a study of shared T cell receptors in the human thymus. This clone was counted a few times. Sequenced by immunoSEQ multiplex PCR; TCRdb stores in-frame clones only, minus some. Of approximately 730,000 clones in the sample, 75% to 90% were seen once. These data also featured in a second study, about human thymus T cells.

The sequencing sample was made of thymocytes. The TCR was taken from a girl under three years old with a congenital heart defect.

In nucleotides, the CDR3 is TGCAGCGTTGAAGCCCGGGACAGGGTGAACACCGGGGAGCTGTTTTTT. Protein sequence: CSVEARDRVNTGELFF. The chain combines TRBV29-1 with TRBJ2-2; TRBD1 matches 9 bases. CDR1 and CDR2 from the germline V gene are SQVTM and ANQGSEA. This CDR3 contains 16 residues. V was pared by 1 base and J by 1 base, with 4 bases of the junction left unmatched.